These T cell receptor beta chains were read from a single sample in a study of blood T cell repertoires in COVID-19. Some clones are missing from TCRdb's copy, which holds only in-frame ones; the method was immunoSEQ multiplex PCR. The sample contains hundreds of thousands of clones, approximately 84% of which appear only once. Specimen: PBMCs or T cells enriched from blood (not recorded which). The source is a young woman who had recovered from COVID-19. Each CDR3 is given with its conserved first and last residue. The D gene is left open where the match is weak. Expanded clones are given a class, and other clones once, few, many or no size at all.

size	V	D	J	DNA	CDR3
.	TRBV13	TRBD1	TRBJ2-5	TGTGCCAGCAGCAGCCGGACAGGCCAAGAGACCCAGTACTTC	CASSSRTGQETQYF
.	TRBV2	.	TRBJ1-2	TGTGCCAGCAGTGAACTCGACAGCTATGGCTACACCTTC	CASSELDSYGYTF
.	TRBV6-1	.	TRBJ2-1	TGTGCCAGCAGTGAACGTGGGGCAGGGAATGAGCAGTTCTTC	CASSERGAGNEQFF
.	TRBV5-4	.	TRBJ1-4	TGTGCCAGCAGCTCGAGGCAGGGCAGGAGCCAGGAACTGTTTTTT	CASSSRQGRSQELFF
.	TRBV5-1	TRBD1	TRBJ2-5	TGCGCCAGCAGTTCGGGACAGGGCCAAGAGACCCAGTACTTC	CASSSGQGQETQYF
.	TRBV27	TRBD1	TRBJ1-5	TGTGCCAGCAGTTTAGGGACAGGGAATCGAGGCAATCAGCCCCAGCATTTT	CASSLGTGNRGNQPQHF
few	TRBV9	.	TRBJ2-7	TGTGCCAGCAGCGAGGAGGGACCAGCCTACGAGCAGTACTTC	CASSEEGPAYEQYF
.	TRBV7-9	.	TRBJ1-2	TGTGCCAGCAGCTTACTGGACAATCTGCCGTATGGCTACACCTTC	CASSLLDNLPYGYTF
.	TRBV28	TRBD1	TRBJ2-7	TGTGCCAGCAGTACCCTGGGGACAGCTACCTACGAGCAGTACTTC	CASSTLGTATYEQYF
.	TRBV2	TRBD1	TRBJ2-7	TGTGCCAGCAGGGAGGGACAGGGACCCTACGAGCAGTACTTC	CASREGQGPYEQYF
.	TRBV9	.	TRBJ1-2	TGTGCCAGCAGCTCTCCTAAGGGAGGGAATAACTATGGCTACACCTTC	CASSSPKGGNNYGYTF
.	TRBV7-8	.	TRBJ2-7	TGTGCCAGCAGCTTCCAGCCCGGGGCCTACGAGCAGTACTTC	CASSFQPGAYEQYF
.	TRBV7-9	.	TRBJ1-3	TGTGCCAGCAGTACCGGGGGGGAAGGTTACACCATATATTTT	CASSTGGEGYTIYF
.	TRBV5-1	TRBD2	TRBJ2-2	TGCGCCAGCAGCTTTAGCGGGGGGGCCCTCCCCGGGGAGCTGTTTTTT	CASSFSGGALPGELFF
.	TRBV29-1	.	TRBJ1-1	TGCAGCGTTGAAGATAATCGGGGTGAAACGAACACTGAAGCTTTCTTT	CSVEDNRGETNTEAFF
.	TRBV6-5	.	TRBJ1-1	TGTGCCAGCAGTTACTTCTCGTACACTGAAGCTTTCTTT	CASSYFSYTEAFF
.	TRBV2	.	TRBJ1-2	TGTGCCAGCGGCATAGGGGGTTATGGCTACACCTTC	CASGIGGYGYTF
.	TRBV7-9	TRBD2	TRBJ2-5	TGTGCCAGCAGCTTAGGAGCGGGAGGGGAGGGAGAGACCCAGTACTTC	CASSLGAGGEGETQYF
.	TRBV30	TRBD2	TRBJ2-1	TGTGCCTGGTTAGCGGGGACTTACAATGAGCAGTTCTTC	CAWLAGTYNEQFF
.	TRBV7-3	TRBD2	TRBJ2-7	TGTGCCAGCAGCGTCTCCGGGGGGGCCTCGGAAGAGCAGTACTTC	CASSVSGGASEEQYF
.	TRBV19	.	TRBJ2-1	TGTGCCAGTAGTTCAGCCGGGAACAATGAGCAGTTCTTC	CASSSAGNNEQFF
.	TRBV25-1	TRBD1	TRBJ1-2	TGTGCCAGCAGGGACACAGGGGGATGGGAGGGCTACACCTTC	CASRDTGGWEGYTF
.	TRBV27	TRBD1	TRBJ2-2	TGTGCCAGCAGTTTATCGGGACAGGGTGGCGGGGAGCTGTTTTTT	CASSLSGQGGGELFF
.	TRBV2	.	TRBJ1-1	TGTGCCAGCAGTGAGCTAGGGGGGAACACTGAAGCTTTCTTT	CASSELGGNTEAFF
.	TRBV4-2	TRBD2	TRBJ2-7	TGTGCCAGCAGCCAGGAACTAGCGGGAGGCTACGAGCAGTACTTC	CASSQELAGGYEQYF
.	TRBV7-9	TRBD1	TRBJ1-1	TGTGCCAGCAGCTGGAAGGGGGCTGGAACTGAAGCTTTCTTT	CASSWKGAGTEAFF
.	TRBV18	.	TRBJ1-1	TGTGCCAGCTCACGTGGATATGAAAAATTCCGGCAGGCCCCTCATTCGGCTTTCTTT	CASSRGYEKFRQAPHSAFF
few	TRBV28	.	TRBJ2-3	TGTGCCAGCACTAGGCGGGATACGCAGTATTTT	CASTRRDTQYF
.	TRBV5-8	.	TRBJ2-3	TGTGCCAGCTCATTAACGGGAATTTCTAGCTTAGCAGATACGCAGTATTTT	CASSLTGISSLADTQYF
.	TRBV9	.	TRBJ2-7	TGTGCCAGCAGCGTAGCGGTAGGGGCCTACGAGCAGTACTTC	CASSVAVGAYEQYF
.	TRBV7-6	.	TRBJ2-3	TGTGCCAGCAGCTCCTGGAAGGGGCCGGGTGCAGATACGCAGTATTTT	CASSSWKGPGADTQYF
.	TRBV2	.	TRBJ1-1	TGTGCCATCTTATCGAGACTCACTGAAGCTTTCTTT	CAILSRLTEAFF
.	TRBV13	TRBD1	TRBJ2-1	TGTGCCAGCAGCCCCCAGGGGGCAGGGCGGCTCAATGAGCAGTTCTTC	CASSPQGAGRLNEQFF
.	TRBV5-4	.	TRBJ1-1	TGTGCCAGCAGCTCCTATACGAACAGCGGGCCCACTGAAGCTTTCTTT	CASSSYTNSGPTEAFF
.	TRBV3-1/TRBV3-2	TRBD1	TRBJ1-1	TGTGCCAGCAGCTCCTGGGACAGGGACACTGAAGCTTTCTTT	CASSSWDRDTEAFF
.	TRBV19	.	TRBJ1-2	TGTGCCAGTAGTATTCGGGGTCCATACTATGGCTACACCTTC	CASSIRGPYYGYTF
.	TRBV7-6	.	TRBJ2-2	TGTGCCAGCAGCTTAGTCGCTACGGGACCAGGGGCGAACACCGGGGAGCTGTTTTTT	CASSLVATGPGANTGELFF
.	TRBV5-1	TRBD2	TRBJ2-7	TGCGCCAGCAGCTTTACTAGCGGGGGCTCCTACGAGCAGTACTTC	CASSFTSGGSYEQYF
.	TRBV19	TRBD1	TRBJ1-2	TGTGCCAGTAGCCCGACAGGGGGATTTGCTGGCTACACCTTC	CASSPTGGFAGYTF
.	TRBV7-9	.	TRBJ2-1	TGTGCCAGCAGCTTAATTACGGTTGGGCAGTTCTTC	CASSLITVGQFF
.	TRBV19	.	TRBJ2-7	TGTGCCAGTAGTATTATTCGACAGGACACCTCCTACGAGCAGTACTTC	CASSIIRQDTSYEQYF
few	TRBV7-2	.	TRBJ1-5	TGTGCCAGCAGCTCCGAAGGCGGGTTGCTCAATCAGCCCCAGCATTTT	CASSSEGGLLNQPQHF
few	TRBV2	TRBD1	TRBJ1-1	TGTGCCAGCAGTTCGAACGACAGGGCGTCTTTTAATCGGAACACTGAAGCTTTCTTT	CASSSNDRASFNRNTEAFF
.	TRBV18	TRBD1	TRBJ1-1	TGTGCCAGCCCCCCCGGACAGGGACTAAACACTGAAGCTTTCTTT	CASPPGQGLNTEAFF
.	TRBV5-1	.	TRBJ2-3	TGCGCCAGCAGCCCGGCGTCAGGACTTGCAGATACGCAGTATTTT	CASSPASGLADTQYF
.	TRBV28	TRBD1	TRBJ2-2	TGTGCCAGCAAGCCAGGGGGCACCGGGGAGCTGTTTTTT	CASKPGGTGELFF